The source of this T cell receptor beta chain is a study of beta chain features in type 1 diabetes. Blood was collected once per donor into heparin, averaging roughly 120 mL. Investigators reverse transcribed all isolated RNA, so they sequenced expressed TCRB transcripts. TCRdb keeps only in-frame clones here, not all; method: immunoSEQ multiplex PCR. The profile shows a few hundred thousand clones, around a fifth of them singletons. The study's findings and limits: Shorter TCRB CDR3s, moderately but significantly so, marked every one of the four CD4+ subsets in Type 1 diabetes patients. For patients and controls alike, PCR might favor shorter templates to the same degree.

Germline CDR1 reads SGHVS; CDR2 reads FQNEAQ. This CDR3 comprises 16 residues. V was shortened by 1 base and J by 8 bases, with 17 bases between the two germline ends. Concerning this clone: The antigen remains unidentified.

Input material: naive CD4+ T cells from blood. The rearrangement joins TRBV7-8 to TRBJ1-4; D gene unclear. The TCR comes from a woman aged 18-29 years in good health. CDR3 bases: TGTGCCAGCAGCTTAGGGAACGGGGTACGGCGGGAAAAACTGTTTTTT. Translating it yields CASSLGNGVRREKLFF.